The table lists the clone carrying this T cell receptor (beta chain) with a few counts. Its antigen is unknown. The beta constant-region primer was an equimolar mix of two oligonucleotides covering TRBC1 and TRBC2. Each CDR3 protein gets one entry after TCRdb re-called the UMI-ligation and nested PCR reads with MiXCR. The sample records roughly 21,000 distinct CDR3 sequences, about 10% being singletons. The CDR3 totals 14 residues. This entry belongs to a study of naive and memory T cell subsets. Separate alpha and beta amplification began at the second PCR step. Whole-study results and caveats: In CD4 and CD8 cells, diversity dropped from naive through EMRA. Over 95% of naive TCR sequences appeared only once, unlike memory subsets. TCR counts from RNA may reflect activation-linked expression changes.

The receptor was isolated from a human donor in good health. Sequenced material: central memory CD8+ T cells from blood. V and J are TRBV21-1 and TRBJ1-5; the tabulated D call, TRBD1, remains unverified against the DNA. TRBV21-1 is deemed a pseudogene. The CDR3 spells CASSAGTGIQPQHF. The DNA of the CDR3 is TGTGCCAGCAGCGCCGGGACAGGGATTCAGCCCCAGCATTTT.